One and the same sample provided the 13 T cell receptor beta chains below, sequenced in a study of T cell changes during pregnancy in multiple sclerosis. Sequencing was performed with immunoSEQ multiplex PCR; in TCRdb, only in-frame clones are kept and a portion is missing. The data show 91,000 or so clones, approximately 93% seen once. The input for sequencing was peripheral blood, taken after pregnancy. These receptors all come from a female donor with multiple sclerosis, enrolled in a pregnancy study.

A single count supports this clone. The chain is built from TRBV5-1 and TRBJ2-3; possible D gene TRBD2, 6 bases. Looked up from germline, CDR1 is SGHRS and CDR2 is YFSETQ. The CDR3 contains 14 residues. V was trimmed by 4 bases and J by 2 bases, leaving 11 bases between them. The CDR3 nucleotides read TGCGCCAGCAGCCCCGGAGGGTCCACAGATACGCAGTATTTT. As protein: CASSPGGSTDTQYF. The whole variable domain, remainder taken from reference TRBV5-1 and TRBJ2-3, is KAGVTQTPRYLIKTRGQQVTLSCSPISGHRSVSWYQQTPGQGLQFLFEYFSETQRNKGNFPGRFSGRQFSNSRSEMNVSTLELGDSALYLCASSPGGSTDTQYFGPGTRLTVL.

The genes are TRBV11-2 and TRBJ2-5; D might be TRBD2 (5 bases). The V end was cut by 2 bases, the J end by 4 bases, with 11 bases between. This CDR3 region has 14 residues. Germline V gives CDR1 SGHAT, CDR2 FQNNGV. The CDR3 loop reads CASSLNLAGETQYF. The CDR3 DNA is TGTGCCAGCAGCTTAAATTTGGCGGGAGAGACCCAGTACTTC.

V and J are TRBV10-2 and TRBJ1-1; 7 bases line up with TRBD1. This CDR3 comprises 13 residues. V was pared by 3 bases and J by 4 bases, with 2 bases of the junction left unmatched. Germline CDR1 and CDR2: WSHSY and SAAADI. CDR3 DNA sequence: TGCGCCAGCAGTGACAGGGGGAGCACTGAAGCTTTCTTT. Translation gives CASSDRGSTEAFF.

This chain links TRBV7-8 with TRBJ1-4; tentatively, D is TRBD1 (5 bases). The CDR3 is 15 residues long. Germline values: CDR1 SGHVS, CDR2 FQNEAQ. The V gene lost 0 bases and the J gene lost 7 bases, with 12 bases spanning the gap. The DNA for the CDR3 is TGTGCCAGCAGCTTAGCAGGGGCGGGGGGTGAAAAACTGTTTTTT. This codes for CASSLAGAGGEKLFF.

This clone was counted once. The chain combines TRBV5-1 with TRBJ2-5; TRBD2 matches at 8 bases. With 6 bases clipped from V and 2 bases from J, the junction kept 12 bases outside the gene matches. The germline V gene encodes CDR1 SGHRS and CDR2 YFSETQ. CDR3 length: 16 residues. CDR3 sequence: CASTPTGLGAQETQYF. The CDR3 DNA sequence: TGCGCCAGCACCCCGACGGGACTAGGGGCGCAAGAGACCCAGTACTTC.

This chain links TRBV27 with TRBJ2-2; perhaps TRBD2 as D (6 bases). CDR3 length equals 14 residues. V was trimmed by 5 bases and J by 9 bases, leaving 16 bases between them. Germline V CDR1 and CDR2: MNHEY, SMNVEV (reference sequence). The CDR3 here is CASSQVEGLRELFF. Here the CDR3 DNA reads TGTGCCAGCAGTCAAGTGGAGGGGTTAAGGGAGCTGTTTTTT.

This clone has a handful of counts. The chain uses TRBV19 and TRBJ1-1; tentatively, D is TRBD1 (6 bases). V was clipped by 6 bases and J by 1 base, with 12 bases between them. In germline, CDR1 is LNHDA, CDR2 SQIVND (reference sequence). This CDR3 region has 14 residues. CDR3 DNA sequence: TGTGCCAGTAGCCTACAGGGAACGAACACTGAAGCTTTCTTT. This gives the protein CASSLQGTNTEAFF.

This chain connects TRBV27 to TRBJ2-1; a weak D match, TRBD2 (6 bases). Trimming left V 4 bases short and J 4 bases short, with 17 bases between. Germline CDR1 and CDR2: MNHEY and SMNVEV (reference sequence). The CDR3 runs to 16 residues. The CDR3 sequence: CASSSFPSANYNEQFF. The DNA for the CDR3 is TGTGCCAGCAGTTCTTTCCCTAGCGCGAATTACAATGAGCAGTTCTTC.

V gene TRBV11-3 combines with J gene TRBJ2-3; 10 nucleotides agree with TRBD1. The CDR3 consists of 15 residues. Germline lookup yields CDR1 SGHNT and CDR2 YENEEA. The trim removed 5 bases at V and 4 bases at J, leaving 6 bases unmatched. In DNA, the CDR3 is TGTGCCAGCAGCCTAGGACAGGGGGACGCAGATACGCAGTATTTT. Its protein product is CASSLGQGDADTQYF. Full variable domain (outside the CDR3, taken from reference TRBV11-3 and TRBJ2-3): EAGVVQSPRYKIIEKKQPVAFWCNPISGHNTLYWYLQNLGQGPELLIRYENEEAVDDSQLPKDRFSAERLKGVDSTLKIQPAELGDSAVYLCASSLGQGDADTQYFGPGTRLTVL.

The J gene is TRBJ2-5, the V gene TRBV30, with D possibly matching TRBD2 (5 bases). The CDR3 consists of 13 residues. V was clipped by 7 bases and J by 1 base, with 13 bases between them. Per the germline V gene, CDR1 is GTSNPN and CDR2 is SVGIG (reference sequence). CDR3 amino acids: CAYTRDFQETQYF. Here the CDR3 DNA reads TGTGCCTACACCCGGGATTTCCAAGAGACCCAGTACTTC.

The V call is TRBV7-9, the J call TRBJ2-2; 8 nucleotides match TRBD2. The CDR3 contains 18 residues. Unmatched junction bases numbered 15, after V lost 7 bases and J lost 2 bases. CDR1 is SEHNR and CDR2 is FQNEAQ in the germline V gene (reference sequence). CDR3: CASTKEGISGRNTGELFF. The CDR3 DNA reads TGTGCCAGCACTAAGGAAGGAATCAGCGGGAGAAACACCGGGGAGCTGTTTTTT.

The V and J genes are TRBV12-5 and TRBJ2-7, with 9 bases aligning to TRBD2. This CDR3 is built from 20 residues. Germline lookup yields CDR1 LGHNT and CDR2 FRNRAP. Trimming at V came to 8 bases and at J to 2 bases, leaving 25 bases not matched to a gene. CDR3 in amino acids: CASPLLGGALTSGYPYEQYF. Written as DNA, the CDR3 is TGTGCTAGTCCCCTTCTTGGCGGGGCTTTGACTAGCGGATATCCCTACGAGCAGTACTTC.

The rearrangement links TRBV6-6 to TRBJ1-1, with D perhaps matching TRBD1 (6 bases). The germline V and J ends were trimmed by 5 bases and 5 bases, with 18 bases remaining between them. Germline CDR1 reads MNHNY; CDR2 reads SVGAGI (reference sequence). The length of the CDR3 is 15 residues. The CDR3 nucleotides read TGTGCCAGCAGTGCCCCGGGGGGGCGACGGACTGAAGCTTTCTTT. Amino acid sequence: CASSAPGGRRTEAFF.